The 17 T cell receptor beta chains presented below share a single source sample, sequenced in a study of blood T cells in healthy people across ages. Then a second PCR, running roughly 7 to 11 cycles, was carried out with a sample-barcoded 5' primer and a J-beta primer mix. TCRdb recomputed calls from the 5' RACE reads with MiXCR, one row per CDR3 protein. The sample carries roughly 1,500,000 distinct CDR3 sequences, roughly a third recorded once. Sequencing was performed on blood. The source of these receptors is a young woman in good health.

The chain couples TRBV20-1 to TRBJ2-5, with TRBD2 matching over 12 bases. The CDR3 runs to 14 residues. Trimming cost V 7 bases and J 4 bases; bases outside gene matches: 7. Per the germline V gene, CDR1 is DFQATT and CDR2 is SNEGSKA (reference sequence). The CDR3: CSVPTSGRSETQYF. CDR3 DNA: TGCAGTGTCCCGACTAGCGGGAGATCAGAGACCCAGTACTTC.

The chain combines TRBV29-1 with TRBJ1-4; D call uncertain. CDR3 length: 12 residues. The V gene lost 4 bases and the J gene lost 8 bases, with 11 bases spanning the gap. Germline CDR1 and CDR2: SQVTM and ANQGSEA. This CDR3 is CSVGGKGEKLFF. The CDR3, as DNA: TGCAGCGTTGGCGGGAAGGGAGAAAAACTGTTTTTT.

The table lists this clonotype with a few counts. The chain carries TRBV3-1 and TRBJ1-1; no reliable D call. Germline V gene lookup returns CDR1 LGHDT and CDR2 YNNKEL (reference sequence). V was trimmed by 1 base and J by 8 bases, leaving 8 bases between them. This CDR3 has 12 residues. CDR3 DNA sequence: TGTGCCAGCAGCCAAGTGGGCTTCGAAGCTTTCTTT. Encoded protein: CASSQVGFEAFF.

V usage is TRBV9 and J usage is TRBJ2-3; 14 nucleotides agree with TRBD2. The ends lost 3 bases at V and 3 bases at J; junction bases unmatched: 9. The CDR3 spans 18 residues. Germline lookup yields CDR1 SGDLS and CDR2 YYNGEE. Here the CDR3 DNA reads TGTGCCAGCAGCGAGGGCACGACTAGCGGGGGGGCGACAGATACGCAGTATTTT. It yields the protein CASSEGTTSGGATDTQYF.

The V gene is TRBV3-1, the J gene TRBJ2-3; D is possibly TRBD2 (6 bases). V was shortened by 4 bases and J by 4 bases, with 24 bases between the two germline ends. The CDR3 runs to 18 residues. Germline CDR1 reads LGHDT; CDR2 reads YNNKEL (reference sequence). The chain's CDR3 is CASSPQTSGGSPADTQYF. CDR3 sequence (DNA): TGTGCCAGCAGCCCTCAAACGTCTGGGGGGTCCCCCGCAGATACGCAGTATTTT.

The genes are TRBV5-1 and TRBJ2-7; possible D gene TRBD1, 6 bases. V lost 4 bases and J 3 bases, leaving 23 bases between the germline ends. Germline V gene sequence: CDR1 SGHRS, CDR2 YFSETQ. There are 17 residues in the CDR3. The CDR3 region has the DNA TGCGCCAGCAGCCGAGAGCAGGGGAATAGCGTCTTCTACGAGCAGTACTTC. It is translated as CASSREQGNSVFYEQYF.

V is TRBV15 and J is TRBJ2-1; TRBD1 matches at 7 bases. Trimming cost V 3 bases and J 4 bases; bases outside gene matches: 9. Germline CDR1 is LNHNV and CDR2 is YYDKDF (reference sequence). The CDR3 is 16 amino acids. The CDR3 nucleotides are TGTGCCACCAGCAGCGACGGAACAGGGGCTTACAATGAGCAGTTCTTC. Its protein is CATSSDGTGAYNEQFF.

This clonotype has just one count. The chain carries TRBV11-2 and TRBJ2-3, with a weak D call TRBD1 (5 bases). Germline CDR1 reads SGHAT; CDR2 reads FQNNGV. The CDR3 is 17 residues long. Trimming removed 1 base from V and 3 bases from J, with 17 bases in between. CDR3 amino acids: CASSLGPAMGRTDTQYF. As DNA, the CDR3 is TGTGCCAGCAGCTTAGGCCCTGCGATGGGGCGGACAGATACGCAGTATTTT.

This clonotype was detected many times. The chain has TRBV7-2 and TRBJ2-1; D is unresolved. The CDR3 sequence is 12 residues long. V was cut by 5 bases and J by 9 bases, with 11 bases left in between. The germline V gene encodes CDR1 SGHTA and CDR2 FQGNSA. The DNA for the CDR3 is TGTGCCAGCAGCGCAGACGTTGGTGAGCAGTTCTTC. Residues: CASSADVGEQFF.

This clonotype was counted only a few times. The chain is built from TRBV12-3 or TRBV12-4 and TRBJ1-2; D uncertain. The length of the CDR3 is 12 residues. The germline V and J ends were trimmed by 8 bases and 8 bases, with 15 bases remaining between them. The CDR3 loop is CASSSPGVGYTF. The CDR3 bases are TGTGCCAGCTCTTCCCCCGGGGTCGGCTACACCTTC.

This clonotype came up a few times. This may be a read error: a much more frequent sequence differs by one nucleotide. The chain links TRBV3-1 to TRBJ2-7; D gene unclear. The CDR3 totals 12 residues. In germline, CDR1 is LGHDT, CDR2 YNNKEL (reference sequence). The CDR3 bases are TGTGCCAACAGCCCCGCCCCCTACGAGCAGTACTTC. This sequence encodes CANSPAPYEQYF.

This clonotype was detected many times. The CDR3 DNA sequence: TGCGCCAGCAGCCATCTCCGGGGCAGGAAGGTCAGACCCTCCACTGAAAAACTGTTTTTT. The encoded protein is CASSHLRGRKVRPSTEKLFF. This chain joins TRBV4-1 and TRBJ1-4, with D maybe TRBD1 (5 bases). CDR3 length: 20 amino acids. Germline V gives CDR1 MGHRA, CDR2 YSYEKL. V lost 3 bases, J lost 7 bases, and 30 bases lay in between.

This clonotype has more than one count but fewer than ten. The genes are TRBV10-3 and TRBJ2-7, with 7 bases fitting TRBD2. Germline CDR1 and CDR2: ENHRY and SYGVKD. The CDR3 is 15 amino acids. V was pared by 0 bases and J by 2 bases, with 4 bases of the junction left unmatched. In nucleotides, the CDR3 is TGTGCCATCAGTGAGTCTAGAGGGAGGGCCTACGAGCAGTACTTC. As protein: CAISESRGRAYEQYF.

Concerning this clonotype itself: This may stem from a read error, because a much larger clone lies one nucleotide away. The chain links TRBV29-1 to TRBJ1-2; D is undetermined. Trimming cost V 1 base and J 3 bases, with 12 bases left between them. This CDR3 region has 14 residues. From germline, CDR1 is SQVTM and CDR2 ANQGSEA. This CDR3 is CSVEVAEADYGYTF. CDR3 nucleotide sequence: TGCAGCGTTGAAGTGGCCGAAGCTGACTATGGCTACACCTTC.

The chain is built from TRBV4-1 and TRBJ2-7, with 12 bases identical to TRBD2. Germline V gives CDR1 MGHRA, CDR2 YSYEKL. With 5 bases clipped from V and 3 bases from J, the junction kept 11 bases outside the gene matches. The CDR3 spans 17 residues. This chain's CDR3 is CASSRPLAGGLFYEQYF. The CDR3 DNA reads TGCGCCAGCAGCAGACCACTAGCGGGGGGTTTATTCTACGAGCAGTACTTC.

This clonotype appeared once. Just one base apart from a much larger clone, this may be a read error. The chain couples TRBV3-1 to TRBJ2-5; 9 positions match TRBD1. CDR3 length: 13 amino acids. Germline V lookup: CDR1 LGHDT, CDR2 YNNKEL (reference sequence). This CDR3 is CAGRGQGQETQYF. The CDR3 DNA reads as TGTGCCGGCAGGGGACAGGGCCAAGAGACCCAGTACTTC.

In DNA, the CDR3 is TGTGCCAGCACCCCTGGGGGGATCTCTGGGGCCAACGTCCTGACTTTC. Amino acids: CASTPGGISGANVLTF. This rearrangement joins TRBV7-9 to TRBJ2-6; tentatively, D is TRBD2 (6 bases). The V and J ends lost 7 bases and 0 bases respectively, with 13 bases between them. This CDR3 spans 16 amino acids. Looked up from germline, CDR1 is SEHNR and CDR2 is FQNEAQ (reference sequence).